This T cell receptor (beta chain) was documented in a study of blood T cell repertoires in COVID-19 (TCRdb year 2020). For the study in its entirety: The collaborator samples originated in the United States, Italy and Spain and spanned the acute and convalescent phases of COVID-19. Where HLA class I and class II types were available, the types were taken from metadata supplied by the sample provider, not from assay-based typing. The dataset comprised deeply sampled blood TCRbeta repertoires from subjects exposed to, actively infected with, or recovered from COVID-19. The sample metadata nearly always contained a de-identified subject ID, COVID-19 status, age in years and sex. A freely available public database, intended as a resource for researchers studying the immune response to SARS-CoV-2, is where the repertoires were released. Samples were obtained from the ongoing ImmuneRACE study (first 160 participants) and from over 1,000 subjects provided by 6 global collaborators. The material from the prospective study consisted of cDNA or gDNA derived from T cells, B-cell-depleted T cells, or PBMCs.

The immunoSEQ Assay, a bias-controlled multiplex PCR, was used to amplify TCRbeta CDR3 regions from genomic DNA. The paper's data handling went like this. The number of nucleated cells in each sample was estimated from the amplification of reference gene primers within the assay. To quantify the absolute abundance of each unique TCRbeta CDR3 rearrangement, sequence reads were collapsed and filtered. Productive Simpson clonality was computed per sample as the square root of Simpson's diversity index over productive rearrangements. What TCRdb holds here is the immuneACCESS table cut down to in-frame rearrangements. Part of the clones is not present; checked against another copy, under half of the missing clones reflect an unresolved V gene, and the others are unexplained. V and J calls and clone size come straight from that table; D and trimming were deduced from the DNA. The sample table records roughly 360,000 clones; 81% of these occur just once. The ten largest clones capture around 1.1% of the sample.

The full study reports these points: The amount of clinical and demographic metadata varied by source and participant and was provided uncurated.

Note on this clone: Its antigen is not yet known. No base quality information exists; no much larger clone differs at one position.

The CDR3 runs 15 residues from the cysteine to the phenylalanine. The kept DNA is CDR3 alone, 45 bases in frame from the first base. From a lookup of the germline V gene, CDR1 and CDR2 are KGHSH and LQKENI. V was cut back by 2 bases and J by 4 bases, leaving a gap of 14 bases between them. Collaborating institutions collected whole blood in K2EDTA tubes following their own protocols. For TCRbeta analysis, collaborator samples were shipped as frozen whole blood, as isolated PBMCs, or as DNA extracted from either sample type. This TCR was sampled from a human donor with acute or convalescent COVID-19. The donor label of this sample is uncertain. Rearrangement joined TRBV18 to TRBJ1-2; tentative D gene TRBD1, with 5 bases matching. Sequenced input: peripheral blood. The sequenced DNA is TGTGCCAGCTCACCAACCCCAGGGCAGCCCTATGGCTACACCTTC. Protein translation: CASSPTPGQPYGYTF.